The source of this T cell receptor beta chain is a study of response to subunit inactivated influenza vaccine. The germline V gene encodes CDR1 LNHNV and CDR2 YYDKDF (reference sequence). Trimming cost V 5 bases and J 5 bases; bases outside gene matches: 6. The CDR3 runs to 14 residues. Study-wide results and caveats: Authors suggested few new T cells are recruited by each seasonal influenza vaccination.

Remarks on this clonotype: What it recognizes is unknown.

TCRdb re-called the RT-PCR reads with MiXCR, one entry per CDR3 protein. This table holds 450,000 to 700,000 distinct CDR3 sequences, around 15% found once. The rearrangement joins TRBV15 to TRBJ2-1; 7 bases agree with TRBD1. The starting material was PBMCs from blood, obtained 11 to 12 days after vaccination. The receptor comes from a man aged 45-65 years who received an inactivated influenza vaccine. CDR3 sequence: CATSPRTGDNEQFF. CDR3 coding DNA: TGTGCCACCAGCCCTCGGACAGGCGACAATGAGCAGTTCTTC.